This TCR beta chain was sequenced in a study of T cell repertoires in cytomegalovirus infection. Overall study: Public TCR beta signature analysis indicated the presence of both CMV infection and matching HLA type. Findings and caveats of the study: HLA-C-restricted CMV-specific TCR beta clonotypes were dominant in the ex vivo response. People with CMV and the relevant HLA were identified by cumulative public TCR beta family frequency.

Germline values: CDR1 SNHLY, CDR2 FYNNEI. The CDR3 extends over 16 amino acids. The junction had 9 bases not matched to a gene; V was cut back by 4 bases and J by 3 bases. The sample holds a few counts of this clonotype. Its target is unknown. TCRdb independently ran MiXCR on the reads; one entry per CDR3 protein. The data hold about 490,000 distinct CDR3 sequences, with more than 15% observed a single time. This chain connects TRBV2 to TRBJ1-1, with 9 bases that match TRBD1. The clonotype was recovered from a human donor in good health (CMV status not recorded). Some clones in this sample may be carry-over from other donors' samples. The sample taken for sequencing was CD8+ T cells from PBMCs. CDR3 DNA sequence: TGTGCCAGCAGTGTCCTAACAGGGGGCGGGGACACTGAAGCTTTCTTT. This gives the protein CASSVLTGGGDTEAFF.